The 7 T cell receptor beta chains presented below share a single source sample, sequenced in a study of CD8+ T cells in alopecia areata. After isolation, RNA underwent reverse transcription to generate cDNA as the sequencing template. Profiled with immunoSEQ multiplex PCR; TCRdb holds only in-frame clones, not every one. The table includes 150,000 to 200,000 clones, less than 75% detected once. The source was CD8+ T cells sorted from blood, collected at week 0. All receptors derive from a human donor with alopecia areata.

This clone was detected once. The chain has TRBV6-5 and TRBJ2-1; tentative D call: TRBD2 (5 bases). In germline, CDR1 is MNHEY, CDR2 SVGAGI. The CDR3 is made up of 13 amino acids. Trimming shortened V by 2 bases and J by 6 bases, and 8 bases separated the two germline ends. As DNA, the CDR3 is TGTGCCAGCAGTTACACCGGGGTCAATGAGCAGTTCTTC. It encodes CASSYTGVNEQFF.

This clone was seen only a few times. The chain has TRBV29-1 and TRBJ2-5; D not resolved. The CDR3 covers 12 residues. From germline, CDR1 is SQVTM and CDR2 ANQGSEA. Trimming removed 7 bases from V and 0 bases from J, with 9 bases in between. The CDR3, as DNA: TGCAGCGGCGGCAGGTACCAAGAGACCCAGTACTTC. Translated: CSGGRYQETQYF.

V gene TRBV29-1 combines with J gene TRBJ2-3; 11 nucleotides line up with TRBD2. CDR1 is SQVTM and CDR2 is ANQGSEA in the germline V gene. The CDR3 extends over 15 amino acids. The V and J ends lost 3 bases and 2 bases, in that order; junction bases with no gene match: 4. The CDR3 DNA reads TGCAGCGTTGAGGGGACTAGCGGACTCACAGATACGCAGTATTTT. Its translation: CSVEGTSGLTDTQYF.

The V gene is TRBV29-1, the J gene TRBJ1-1, with D uncertain. Germline CDR1 SQVTM, CDR2 ANQGSEA. The CDR3 extends over 12 amino acids. Deletions cut 4 bases from V and 1 base from J, with 7 bases between. CDR3 DNA sequence: TGCAGCGTTGTGTCCGGGAACACTGAAGCTTTCTTT. As protein: CSVVSGNTEAFF.

This clone has a handful of counts. This chain joins TRBV6-5 and TRBJ1-4; the D is unclear. The CDR3 loop spans 13 amino acids. V lost 2 bases and J lost 7, with 8 bases in between. Germline lookup yields CDR1 MNHEY and CDR2 SVGAGI. CDR3 in amino acids: CASSYASGEKLFF. Here the CDR3 DNA reads TGTGCCAGCAGTTACGCATCGGGTGAAAAACTGTTTTTT.

V gene TRBV30 combines with J gene TRBJ2-3; no clear D. V was clipped by 5 bases and J by 3 bases, with 6 bases between them. Germline CDR1 and CDR2: GTSNPN and SVGIG (reference sequence). This CDR3 has 11 amino acids. The CDR3 DNA sequence: TGTGCCTGGCTGACTACAGATACGCAGTATTTT. Amino acid sequence: CAWLTTDTQYF.

The chain carries TRBV6-5 and TRBJ2-3; TRBD1 matches at 10 bases. CDR1 and CDR2 (germline): MNHEY, SVGAGI. The V gene end was trimmed by 7 bases and the J gene end by 2 bases; junction bases not matched to a gene: 3. The CDR3 sequence is 14 residues long. The CDR3 sequence is CASTGTGVTDTQYF. CDR3 DNA: TGTGCCAGCACCGGGACAGGGGTCACAGATACGCAGTATTTT.